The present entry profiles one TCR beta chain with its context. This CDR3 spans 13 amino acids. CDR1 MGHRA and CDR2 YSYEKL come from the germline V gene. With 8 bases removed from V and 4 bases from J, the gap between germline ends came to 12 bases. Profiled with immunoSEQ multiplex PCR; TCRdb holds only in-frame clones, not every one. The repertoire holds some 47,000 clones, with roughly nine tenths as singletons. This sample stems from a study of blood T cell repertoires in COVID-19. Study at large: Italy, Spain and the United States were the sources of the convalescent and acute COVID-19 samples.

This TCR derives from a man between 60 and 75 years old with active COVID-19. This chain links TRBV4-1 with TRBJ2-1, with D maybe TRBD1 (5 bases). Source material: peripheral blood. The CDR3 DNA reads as TGCGCCAGCGGGGCGGAGCCTTACAATGAGCAGTTCTTC. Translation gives CASGAEPYNEQFF.